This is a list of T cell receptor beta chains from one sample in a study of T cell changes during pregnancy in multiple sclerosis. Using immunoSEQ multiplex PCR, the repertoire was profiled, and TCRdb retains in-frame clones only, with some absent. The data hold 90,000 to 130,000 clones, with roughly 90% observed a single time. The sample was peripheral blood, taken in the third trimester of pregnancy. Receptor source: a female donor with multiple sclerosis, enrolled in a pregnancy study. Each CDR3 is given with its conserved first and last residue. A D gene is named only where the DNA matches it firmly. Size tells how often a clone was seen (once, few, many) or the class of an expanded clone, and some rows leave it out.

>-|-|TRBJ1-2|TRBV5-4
CASSDTYYGYTF
TGTGCCAGCAGCGACACTTACTATGGCTACACCTTC
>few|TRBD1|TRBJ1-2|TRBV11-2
CASSLGAGGYGYTF
TGTGCCAGCAGCTTAGGTGCAGGGGGTTATGGCTACACCTTC
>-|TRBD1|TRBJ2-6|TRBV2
CASRMEQGSGANVLTF
TGTGCCAGCAGGATGGAACAGGGGTCTGGGGCCAACGTCCTGACTTTC
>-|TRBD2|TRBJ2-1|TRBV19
CASSMERGGSYNEQFF
TGTGCCAGTAGTATGGAGCGGGGGGGCTCCTACAATGAGCAGTTCTTC
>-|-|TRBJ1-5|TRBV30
CAWSARLARVATPQHF
TGTGCCTGGAGTGCCAGACTTGCTCGGGTAGCAACGCCCCAGCATTTT
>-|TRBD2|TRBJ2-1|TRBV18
CASSPKLAGSYNEQFF
TGTGCCAGCTCACCGAAACTAGCGGGCTCCTACAATGAGCAGTTCTTC
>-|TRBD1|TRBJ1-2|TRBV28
CASRFGTANGYTF
TGTGCCAGCAGGTTCGGGACAGCAAATGGCTACACCTTC
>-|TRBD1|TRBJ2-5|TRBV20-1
CSAKTGEAQYF
TGCAGTGCTAAGACAGGGGAGGCCCAGTACTTC
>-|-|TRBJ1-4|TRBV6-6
CASSYYQGLSEKLFF
TGTGCCAGCAGTTACTATCAGGGGCTCAGTGAAAAACTGTTTTTT
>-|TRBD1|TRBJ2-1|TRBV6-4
CASRDSGTGPLPMFF
TGTGCCAGCAGAGATTCCGGGACAGGGCCCCTCCCCATGTTCTTC
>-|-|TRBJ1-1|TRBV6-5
CASNEGGVGTEAFF
TGTGCCAGCAACGAAGGGGGGGTGGGCACTGAAGCTTTCTTT
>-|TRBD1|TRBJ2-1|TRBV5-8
CASTVGQGHNEQFF
TGTGCCAGCACCGTGGGACAGGGACACAATGAGCAGTTCTTC
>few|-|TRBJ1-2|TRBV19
CASTMGGGNYGYTF
TGTGCCAGTACCATGGGAGGGGGAAACTATGGCTACACCTTC
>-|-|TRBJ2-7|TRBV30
CAWSVRRDSYEQYF
TGTGCCTGGAGTGTACGGCGGGACTCCTACGAGCAGTACTTC